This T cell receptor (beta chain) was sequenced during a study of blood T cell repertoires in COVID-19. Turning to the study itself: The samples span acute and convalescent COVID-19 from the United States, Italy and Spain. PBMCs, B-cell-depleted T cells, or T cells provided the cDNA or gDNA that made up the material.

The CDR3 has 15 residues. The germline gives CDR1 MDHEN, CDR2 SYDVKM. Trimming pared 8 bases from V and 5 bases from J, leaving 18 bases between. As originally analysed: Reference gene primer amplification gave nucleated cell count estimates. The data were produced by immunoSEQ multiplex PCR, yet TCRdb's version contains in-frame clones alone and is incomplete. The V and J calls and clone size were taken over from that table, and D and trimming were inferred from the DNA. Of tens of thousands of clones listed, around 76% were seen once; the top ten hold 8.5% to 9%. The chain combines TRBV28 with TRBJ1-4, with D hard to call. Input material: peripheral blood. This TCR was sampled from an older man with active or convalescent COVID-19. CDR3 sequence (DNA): TGTGCCAGCTCGGAGCGGTTAGGATTGAATGAAAAACTGTTTTTT. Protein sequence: CASSERLGLNEKLFF.